This T cell receptor beta chain stems from a study of human T cells and chemical hapten exposure. Overall study: Alopecia areata, totalis and universalis patients, mostly female, were included. The study, taken as a whole, reports: TCRs above 1 in 1000 frequency did not change with DPC sensitization.

Within the library, unique molecular identifiers were attached to each individual cDNA molecule. MiXCR was run by TCRdb on the RACE reads, yielding one entry per CDR3 protein. The table lists some 96,000 distinct CDR3 sequences, roughly a quarter of them singletons. As to time point: patch test 3, about 24 weeks after DPC sensitization. Documented treatment: therapeutic diphenylcyclopropenone sensitization with weekly scalp DPC. On this clonotype itself: The target antigen is unknown.

Trimming took 5 bases from V and 2 from J, leaving 13 bases between them. The CDR3 is 15 amino acids. Germline CDR1 SGHVS, CDR2 FNYEAQ. The TCR originated in a man in his forties or fifties with alopecia areata. Some clones in this sample may be carry-over from other donors' samples. The chain has TRBV7-6 and TRBJ1-5; D possibly corresponds to TRBD1 (6 bases). The sample here was whole blood, taken in connection with sensitization to the hapten diphenylcyclopropenone (DPC). DNA of the CDR3: TGTGCCAGCAGCCTCCCAAGGGGGGGCAATCAGCCCCAGCATTTT. This translates into CASSLPRGGNQPQHF.